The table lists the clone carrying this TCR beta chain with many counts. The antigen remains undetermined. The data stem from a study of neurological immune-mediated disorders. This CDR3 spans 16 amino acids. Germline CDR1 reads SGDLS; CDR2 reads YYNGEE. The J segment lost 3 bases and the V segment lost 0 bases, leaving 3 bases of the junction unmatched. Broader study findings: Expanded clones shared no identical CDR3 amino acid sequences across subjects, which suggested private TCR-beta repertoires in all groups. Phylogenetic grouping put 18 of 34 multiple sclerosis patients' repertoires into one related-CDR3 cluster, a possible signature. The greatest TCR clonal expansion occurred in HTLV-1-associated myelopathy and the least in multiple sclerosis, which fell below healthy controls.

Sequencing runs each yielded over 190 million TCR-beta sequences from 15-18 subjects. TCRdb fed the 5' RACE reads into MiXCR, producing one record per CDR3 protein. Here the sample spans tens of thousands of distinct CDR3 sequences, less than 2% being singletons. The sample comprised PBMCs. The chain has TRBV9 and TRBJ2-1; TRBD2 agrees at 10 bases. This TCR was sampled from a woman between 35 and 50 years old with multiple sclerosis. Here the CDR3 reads CASSVVASGGYNEQFF. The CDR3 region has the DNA TGTGCCAGCAGCGTAGTGGCTAGCGGGGGCTACAATGAGCAGTTCTTC.